The table lists the clone carrying this T cell receptor beta chain with a count of one. These data come from a study of blood T cell repertoires in COVID-19. Study in general: PBMCs, B-cell-depleted T cells, or T cells provided the cDNA or gDNA that made up the material.

Germline CDR1 is KGHSH and CDR2 is LQKENI. The CDR3 length is 13 residues. The V end lost 5 bases, the J end lost 1 base, and 8 bases lay between the germline ends. TCRdb's copy holds only in-frame clones and misses some; the assay was immunoSEQ multiplex PCR. The table records about 390,000 clones, around 87% of them present only once. This TCR came from a woman aged 55 to 70 with COVID-19, enrolled during active disease. Sequencing was done on a sample of peripheral blood. The chain is built from TRBV18 and TRBJ1-1; D ambiguous. CDR3 DNA sequence: TGTGCCAGCTCAGAGTTAGAGAACACTGAAGCTTTCTTT. Amino acid sequence: CASSELENTEAFF.